This TCR beta chain stems from a study of blood T cells in healthy people across ages. V lost 5 bases and J 4 bases, leaving 9 bases between the germline ends. Germline V lookup: CDR1 DFQATT, CDR2 SNEGSKA (reference sequence). The CDR3 length is 12 residues. As to this clonotype: Its target is unknown.

Study-wide points: Unsorted PBMCs prevented conclusive naive versus antigen-experienced comparison. No one knew whether donors had CMV, which possibly confounded expanded clonotype changes.

A second PCR of about 7 to 12 cycles used a sample-barcoded 5' primer and a J-beta primer mix. Each cDNA molecule, via a template-switch adaptor with 12 random nucleotides, was tagged. Individual samples furnished no less than 2.5 million CDR3-containing paired-end reads apiece. Each CDR3 protein is one row after TCRdb ran MiXCR on the 5' RACE reads. Among around 500,000 distinct CDR3 sequences, under 55% were seen once, and the ten largest hold about 22%. The chain recombines TRBV20-1 with TRBJ2-1; D call uncertain. Sequencing was carried out using blood. The receptor was isolated from a man older than 75 in good health. CDR3 protein: CSAPGPYNEQFF. The CDR3 nucleotides are TGCAGTGCTCCGGGCCCGTACAATGAGCAGTTCTTC.